This is a list of T cell receptor beta chains from one sample in a study of blood T cells in healthy people across ages. MiXCR was run by TCRdb on the 5' RACE reads, yielding one entry per CDR3 protein. The sample includes about 1,400,000 distinct CDR3 sequences, about 43% of them seen just once. Sample: blood. These receptors were collected from a woman in her late teens or twenties in good health. Both conserved end residues are part of each CDR3. Each record gives: CDR3 length, J gene, V gene, CDR3 protein.

>18|TRBJ2-3|TRBV7-9
CASSLLKVGSGSTDTQYF
>14|TRBJ1-5|TRBV20-1
CSASPGGGSQPQHF
>15|TRBJ1-5|TRBV6-1
CASSRLDGGNQPQHF
>16|TRBJ2-1|TRBV6-1
CASSERWLAFGNEQFF
>15|TRBJ1-6|TRBV27
CASSLRQGDNSPLHF
>15|TRBJ1-5|TRBV9
CASSVTGSLNQPQHF
>17|TRBJ2-1|TRBV5-1
CASRKGNGASSYNEQFF
>16|TRBJ1-1|TRBV7-2
CASSSRTGPLGTEAFF
>15|TRBJ1-1|TRBV12-3/TRBV12-4
CASRRKDRANTEAFF
>15|TRBJ1-6|TRBV12-3/TRBV12-4
CASSPAGRDNSPLHF
>15|TRBJ1-2|TRBV4-1
CASSQVSQGNYGYTF
>14|TRBJ1-3|TRBV28
CASSQTGFFNTIYF
>16|TRBJ1-5|TRBV4-2
CASSQAGGADKQPQHF
>13|NA|TRBV9
CASSVVTSGEQYF
>13|TRBJ2-7|TRBV6-1
CASSDRGAEEQYF
>13|NA|TRBV10-3
CAITGQGHSEQYF
>16|TRBJ2-3|TRBV7-9
CASSQDRGYGTDTQYF
>9|TRBJ2-1|TRBV20-1
CSANHEQFF
>16|TRBJ1-6|TRBV2
CASSVNTGTYNSPLHF
>14|TRBJ1-2|TRBV29-1
CSVEEDRQHYGYTF
>12|TRBJ2-5|TRBV3-1
CASSQDGPVQYF
>13|TRBJ2-7|TRBV6-1
CASSYTREYEQYF
>15|TRBJ2-3|TRBV20-1
CSAPTLAGGRDTQYF
>17|NA|TRBV9
CASSVAIPDRHPYEQYF
>12|TRBJ2-5|TRBV11-2
CASLGQTNEQYF
>14|TRBJ2-1|TRBV19
CASRQRGGKNEQFF
>17|TRBJ1-6|TRBV6-1
CASSEEGRQGYNSPLHF
>16|TRBJ2-7|TRBV20-1
CSARGLAGGGLYEQYF
>13|TRBJ2-3|TRBV19
CASTGSWADTQYF
>15|TRBJ2-7|TRBV10-3
CAISDPGQDPYEQYF
>15|TRBJ1-2|TRBV4-1
CASSQSGQGSYGYTF
>11|TRBJ2-5|TRBV29-1
CSLLREETQYF
>11|TRBJ2-7|TRBV6-2/TRBV6-3
CAGSYAYEQYF
>16|TRBJ2-7|TRBV5-1
CASSQDSSAAYYEQYF
>13|TRBJ2-7|TRBV3-1
CASSQLGAAEQYF
>11|TRBJ2-5|TRBV3-1
CASSAGGTQYF
>14|TRBJ1-2|TRBV12-3/TRBV12-4
CASSPRQDQRGYTF
>17|TRBJ2-1|TRBV3-1
CASSQVAEASSYNEQFF
>13|TRBJ2-3|TRBV12-5
CASVPALGDTQYF
>15|TRBJ2-3|TRBV10-2
CASPCYGGVADTQYF
>20|TRBJ2-3|TRBV20-1
CSARLAGGSASTTSTDTQYF
>14|TRBJ2-1|TRBV2
CASSESGVYNEQFF
>16|NA|TRBV12-5
CASGPPGQGLPYEQYF
>17|TRBJ1-1|TRBV4-2
CASSPEDRASSGTEAFF
>14|TRBJ2-1|TRBV7-9
CASSFPDRINEQFF
>11|TRBJ2-3|TRBV20-1
CSALTRDTQYF
>16|TRBJ2-1|TRBV29-1
CSVEGLLAGEKYEQFF
>17|TRBJ2-1|TRBV10-2
CASSVGRDRGGYNEQFF
>16|TRBJ1-5|TRBV6-1
CASSEWGRSSNQPQHF
>16|TRBJ2-1|TRBV7-9
CASSTGAGGAYNEQFF
>16|TRBJ2-3|TRBV9
CASSVFVAGVTDTQYF
>18|TRBJ1-1|TRBV6-1
CACRRPGTGGVMNTEAFF
>16|TRBJ1-6|TRBV7-2
CASSLRAGVLNSPLHF
>14|TRBJ1-6|TRBV19
CASSVGGRDSPLHF
>15|TRBJ2-1|TRBV18
CASSAGNLGLNEQFF